This T cell receptor beta chain was captured in a study of T cells in Graves' hyperthyroidism and ophthalmopathy. Study-level points and caveats: Ophthalmopathy was separated from stable hyperthyroidism by a 13 V-J model. Ophthalmopathy onset followed model prediction by a median about 6.5 months.

Across 18 months, stable Graves' hyperthyroidism was marked by no progression to ophthalmopathy. Researchers barred patients who had uncontrolled infection, other autoimmune disease, pregnancy or lactation. From RNA transcripts, TCR beta CDR3 regions were amplified. The study used the HTBI primer set for a first-round RT-PCR of the TCR CDR3. TCRdb recomputed calls from the multiplex PCR reads with MiXCR, one row per CDR3 protein. The sample holds 700,000 or so distinct CDR3 sequences, 16% seen once. This clonotype appeared many times. Its specificity is unknown. Sequences were obtained from blood. The TCR sequence derives from a man between 18 and 35 years old with Graves' hyperthyroidism.

CDR3 residues: CASSLENSPRGETQYF. The DNA of the CDR3 is TGTGCCAGCAGCTTAGAGAATAGTCCCCGGGGGGAGACCCAGTACTTC. This sequence joins TRBV11-2 and TRBJ2-5; a weak D match, TRBD2 (6 bases). This CDR3 is built from 16 residues. V was trimmed by 0 bases and J by 5 bases, leaving 16 bases between them. The germline CDR1 and CDR2 sequences are SGHAT and FQNNGV.